This T cell receptor beta chain was captured in a study of beta chain features in type 1 diabetes. Study-level background: All samples combined gave about 100 million sorted cells for examination. General study points: People with Type 1 diabetes carried modestly yet significantly shorter TCRB CDR3s in all four CD4+ subsets.

There was one heparinised blood draw per donor, averaging roughly 0.12 L. A CD45RO/CCR7/CD25/CD127/CD95/CD27 panel sorted naive, central memory, regulatory and stem cell-like memory CD4+ cells. This clone was counted only a few times. The antigen remains undetermined. The authors reverse transcribed all of the isolated RNA, so sequencing captured expressed TCRB transcripts. Method: immunoSEQ multiplex PCR; TCRdb's copy keeps in-frame clones and lacks some. The sample gives approximately 170,000 clones, around 8% of which show up once; 0.94% is in the top ten. The trim removed 1 base at V and 2 bases at J, leaving 3 bases unmatched. Germline V gene data show CDR1 as SGHVS and CDR2 as FNYEAQ. The CDR3 has 16 amino acids.

This clonotype originated in a woman aged 40 to 50 with type 1 diabetes. The V gene is TRBV7-6, the J gene TRBJ2-3; 10 bases are shared with TRBD1. Sequenced: central memory CD4+ T cells from blood. The CDR3 DNA sequence: TGTGCCAGCAGCTTAGTGGGACAGGGGAACACAGATACGCAGTATTTT. It is translated as CASSLVGQGNTDTQYF.